This T cell receptor beta chain was captured by sequencing in a study of shared clonotypes between healthy human individuals. The study, taken as a whole, reports: Investigators expected sequencing depth to affect clonotype sharing among donors. Between several donors, naive CD4 clonotypes were shared at a level of around 4.8%. Rarefaction gave evidence that sorted-subset sequencing remained incomplete despite large depth.

Profiled with immunoSEQ multiplex PCR; TCRdb holds only in-frame clones, not every one. The profile covers roughly 2.2 million clones, with over 85% appearing a single time and 0.39% taken by the ten largest. The CDR3 consists of 14 residues. In germline, CDR1 is SGHVS, CDR2 FQNEAQ. The V and J ends lost 5 bases and 3 bases, in that order; junction bases with no gene match: 6. Note on this clone: Its antigen is unknown.

The sample was naive CD4+ T cells from PBMCs. Regarding subset: CD45RA+ positively selected. The V and J genes are TRBV7-8 and TRBJ1-1, with TRBD1 identical over 7 bases. The TCR comes from a man between 18 and 35 years old in good health. Some clones in this sample may be carry-over from other donors' samples. CDR3 in amino acids: CASSRFTGDTEAFF. Here the CDR3 DNA reads TGTGCCAGCAGCCGTTTTACAGGGGACACTGAAGCTTTCTTT.